This T cell receptor beta chain was identified during a study of long-term antiretroviral therapy in people with HIV. Survey-level immunoSEQ v3.0 assays were run. Sequencing used immunoSEQ multiplex PCR; TCRdb keeps in-frame clones, though not all of them. This repertoire shows thousands of clones, over 75% found once; its top ten account for more than 15%. This clone was counted a few times. Unmatched junction bases numbered 14, after V lost 4 bases and J lost 4 bases. Germline-derived CDR1 and CDR2 are SGHNT and YYREEE (reference sequence). CDR3 size: 20 residues. Sequencing was performed on unsorted PBMCs, taken 0.1 years after starting antiretroviral therapy. This chain links TRBV5-4 with TRBJ2-2, with 15 bases aligning to TRBD2. This clonotype was sampled from a man aged 40-49 years with HIV. CDR3 sequence reads: CASSRTRTSGGARATGELFF. In DNA form, the CDR3 reads TGTGCCAGCAGCCGAACTAGGACTAGCGGGGGGGCCAGGGCCACCGGGGAGCTGTTTTTT.